The rows below give T cell receptor beta chains drawn from one sample of a study of CXCR3-negative and CXCR3-positive naive CD8 T cells. TCRdb re-called the 5' RACE reads and gives one entry per CDR3 protein, without DNA. The listing contains 45,000 or so distinct CDR3 sequences. The source material was memory CD8+ T cells from blood. These TCRs come from a human donor in good health. Some clones in this sample may be carry-over from other donors' samples. Each CDR3 is given with its conserved first and last residue. The size of a clone is reported for some rows only, either as once, few or many, or as a class for expanded clones.

V: TRBV7-9
size: NA
J: TRBJ2-7
CDR3: CASSPSPYEQYF

V: TRBV5-6
size: NA
J: TRBJ2-7
CDR3: CASSLDSPSYEQYF

V: TRBV6-2/TRBV6-3
size: NA
J: TRBJ1-1
CDR3: CASSYGLGLGTEAFF

V: TRBV29-1
size: NA
J: TRBJ2-7
CDR3: CSVERQGAYEQYF

V: TRBV6-4
size: medium-sized
J: TRBJ2-1
CDR3: CASSELGQGINEQFF

V: TRBV7-2
size: NA
J: TRBJ2-7
CDR3: CASSPVGLAVGEQYF

V: TRBV7-3
size: NA
J: TRBJ1-6
CDR3: CASSLLATGYNSPLHF

V: TRBV4-3
size: NA
J: TRBJ1-1
CDR3: CASSQGRRGTEAFF

V: TRBV4-1
size: NA
J: TRBJ1-1
CDR3: CASSPADRGRTEAFF

V: TRBV6-2/TRBV6-3
size: NA
J: TRBJ2-1
CDR3: CATNRAEAVYEQFF

V: TRBV7-6
size: NA
J: TRBJ2-1
CDR3: CASSLWGGNEQFF

V: TRBV29-1
size: NA
J: TRBJ2-3
CDR3: CSVAWGGGSYTQYF

V: TRBV12-1
size: NA
J: TRBJ1-1
CDR3: CASRHLGQNMNTEAFF

V: TRBV20-1
size: NA
J: TRBJ2-7
CDR3: CSVRGGGYEQYF

V: TRBV20-1
size: medium-sized
J: TRBJ1-1
CDR3: CSASQADTEAFF

V: TRBV12-3/TRBV12-4
size: NA
J: TRBJ2-3
CDR3: CASSPRTSGAMDTQYF

V: TRBV18
size: NA
J: TRBJ1-1
CDR3: CASSPTPGNTEAFF

V: TRBV10-3
size: NA
J: TRBJ1-1
CDR3: CAISPGPEGTEAFF

V: TRBV28
size: NA
J: TRBJ2-3
CDR3: CASSLPASGYTQYF

V: TRBV7-2
size: NA
J: TRBJ2-1
CDR3: CASSLGAGNEQFF

V: TRBV9
size: NA
J: TRBJ1-1
CDR3: CASSAGQGGSEAFF

V: TRBV7-3
size: medium-sized
J: TRBJ2-7
CDR3: CASSLTGSEQYF

V: TRBV23-1
size: NA
J: TRBJ2-1
CDR3: CASSPDLAHNEQFF

V: TRBV20-1
size: NA
J: TRBJ1-1
CDR3: CSAYGTGITEAFF

V: TRBV5-1
size: NA
J: TRBJ2-7
CDR3: CASSQPGLAPYEQYF

V: TRBV7-9
size: NA
J: TRBJ2-7
CDR3: CASSPPASGSSYEQYF

V: TRBV20-1
size: NA
J: TRBJ1-1
CDR3: CSARGDRGHHTEAFF

V: TRBV24-1
size: NA
J: TRBJ1-1
CDR3: CATSDSAGNTEAFF

V: TRBV6-4
size: NA
J: TRBJ1-6
CDR3: CASSDNRENSPLHF

V: TRBV21-1
size: NA
J: TRBJ2-2
CDR3: CASRPSGWTEHRELFF

V: TRBV7-2
size: NA
J: TRBJ1-6
CDR3: CASSLAGQGFSPLHF

V: TRBV19
size: NA
J: TRBJ2-5
CDR3: CASSPLGGADWVTQYF

V: TRBV7-3
size: NA
J: TRBJ1-6
CDR3: CASSSTSGYNSPLHF

V: TRBV7-9
size: NA
J: TRBJ2-7
CDR3: CASSSAGGRTYEQYF

V: TRBV5-5
size: NA
J: TRBJ2-5
CDR3: CASSLLNRYQETQYF

V: TRBV7-9
size: NA
J: TRBJ2-1
CDR3: CASIHGGGYNEQFF

V: TRBV7-2
size: NA
J: TRBJ2-5
CDR3: CASSAVGMRETQYF

V: TRBV5-1
size: NA
J: TRBJ2-1
CDR3: CASSVNFGRTSSYNEQFF